This TCR beta chain was documented in a study of T cells in Graves' hyperthyroidism and ophthalmopathy. Study in general: Blood was drawn when the patient was first diagnosed and still untreated.

This CDR3 has 16 amino acids. Germline loops: CDR1 WSHSY, CDR2 SAAADI. Trimming took off 0 bases at V and 11 bases at J, with 20 bases between the two ends. PBMCs stemmed from about 9.5 ml fresh peripheral blood. RNA transcripts served as the template for amplifying TCR beta CDR3 regions. The HTBI primer set was used in a first-round RT-PCR of the TCR CDR3. One entry per CDR3 protein, called by TCRdb with MiXCR from the multiplex PCR reads. Among under 350,000 distinct CDR3 sequences listed, roughly 13% were seen once. This clonotype was counted at least ten times. The gene calls are TRBV10-2 and TRBJ1-5; D may be TRBD1 (5 bases). Input material: blood. The TCR originated in a woman between 40 and 50 years old with Graves' hyperthyroidism. Written as DNA, the CDR3 is TGCGCCAGCAGTGAGTCGGGGCAGGGCCTATCCGGGGCCCAGCATTTT. Protein product: CASSESGQGLSGAQHF.